This T cell receptor (beta chain) was documented in a study of OX40 agonist ivuxolimab in advanced cancers. The wider study: Dosing consisted of intravenous ivuxolimab at 0.01 to 10 mg/kg every 2 weeks. The diagnoses of dose-escalation patients were hepatocellular carcinoma, melanoma, renal cell or head and neck cancer. Findings and limits, study-wide: Among the lowest peripheral clonal expansion occurred in 0.1-3.0 mg/kg partial responders. No antigen was identified for the clonally expanded peripheral T cells.

This CDR3 contains 15 residues. J was trimmed by 4 bases and V by 4 bases; bases with no gene match: 12. The germline gives CDR1 GTSNPN, CDR2 SVGIG (reference sequence). Comment on this clone: The antigen remains undetermined.

The method was immunoSEQ multiplex PCR; TCRdb's version includes in-frame clones alone and lacks a portion of them. Counted here are 70,000 to 80,000 clones, roughly 86% occurring once; the ten biggest clones make up around 0.78%. The chain links TRBV30 to TRBJ2-5; 7 nucleotides align to TRBD2. This sample comprised CD4+ or CD8+ T cells sorted from blood, obtained in a trial of the OX40 agonist ivuxolimab. The source of this sequence is an adult with an advanced solid tumor such as melanoma, head and neck, liver or kidney cancer. The CDR3 DNA reads TGTGCCTGGAACTCGGGGAGGGGACGCGGAGAGACCCAGTACTTC. The encoded protein is CAWNSGRGRGETQYF.